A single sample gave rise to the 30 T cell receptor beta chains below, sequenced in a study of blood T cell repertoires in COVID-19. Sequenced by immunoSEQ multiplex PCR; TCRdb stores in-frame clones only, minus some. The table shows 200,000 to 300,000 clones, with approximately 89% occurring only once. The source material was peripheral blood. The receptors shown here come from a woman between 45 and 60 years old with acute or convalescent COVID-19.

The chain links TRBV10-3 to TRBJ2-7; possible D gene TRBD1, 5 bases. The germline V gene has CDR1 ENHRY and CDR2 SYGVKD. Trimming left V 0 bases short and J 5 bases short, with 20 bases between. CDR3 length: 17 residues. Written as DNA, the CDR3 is TGTGCCATCAGTGAGTCGAAGGGGCGGAGATACCAGCACGAGCAGTACTTC. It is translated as CAISESKGRRYQHEQYF.

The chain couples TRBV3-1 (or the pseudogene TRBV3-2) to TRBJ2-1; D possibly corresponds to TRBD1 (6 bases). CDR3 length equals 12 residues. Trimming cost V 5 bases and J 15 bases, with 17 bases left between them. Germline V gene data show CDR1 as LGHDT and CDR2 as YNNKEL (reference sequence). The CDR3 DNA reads TGTGCCAGCAGCTCCCCAGGGGTGGTACCGTTCTTC. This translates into CASSSPGVVPFF.

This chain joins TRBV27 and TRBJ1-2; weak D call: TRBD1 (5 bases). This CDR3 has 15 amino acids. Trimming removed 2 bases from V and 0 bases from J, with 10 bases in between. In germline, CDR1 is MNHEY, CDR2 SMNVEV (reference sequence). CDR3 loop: CASSLRGGANYGYTF. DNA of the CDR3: TGTGCCAGCAGTTTACGGGGCGGGGCTAACTATGGCTACACCTTC.

For the CDR3, the DNA is TGTGCCAGCGCGACTAGCGGGGTGACCTACGAGCAGTACTTC. As protein: CASATSGVTYEQYF. This sequence joins TRBV7-2 and TRBJ2-7, with TRBD2 matching 11 bases. The CDR3 spans 14 residues. V trimming: 8 bases; J trimming: 2 bases; junction bases outside the gene matches: 5. The germline V gene encodes CDR1 SGHTA and CDR2 FQGNSA.

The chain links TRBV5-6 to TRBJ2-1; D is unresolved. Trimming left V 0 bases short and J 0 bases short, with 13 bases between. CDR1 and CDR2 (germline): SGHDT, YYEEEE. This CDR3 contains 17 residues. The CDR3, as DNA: TGTGCCAGCAGCTTGGGCCTGGGCTTAAGCTCCTACAATGAGCAGTTCTTC. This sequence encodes CASSLGLGLSSYNEQFF. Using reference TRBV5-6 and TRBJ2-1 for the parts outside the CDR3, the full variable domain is DAGVTQSPTHLIKTRGQQVTLRCSPKSGHDTVSWYQQALGQGPQFIFQYYEEEERQRGNFPDRFSGHQFPNYSSELNVNALLLGDSALYLCASSLGLGLSSYNEQFFGPGTRLTVL.

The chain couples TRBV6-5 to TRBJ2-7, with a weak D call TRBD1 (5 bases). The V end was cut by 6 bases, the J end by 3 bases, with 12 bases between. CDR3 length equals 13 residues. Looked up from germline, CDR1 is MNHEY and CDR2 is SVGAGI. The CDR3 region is CASSVQENYEQYF. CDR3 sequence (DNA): TGTGCCAGCAGCGTACAGGAAAACTACGAGCAGTACTTC.

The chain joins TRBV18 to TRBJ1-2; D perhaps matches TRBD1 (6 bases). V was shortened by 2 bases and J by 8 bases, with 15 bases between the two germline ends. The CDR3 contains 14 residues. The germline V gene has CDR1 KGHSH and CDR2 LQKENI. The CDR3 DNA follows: TGTGCCAGCTCACCAGACAGGCATCTCGGGGGCTACACCTTC. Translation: CASSPDRHLGGYTF.

CDR3 protein: CASSPRVPSTDTQYF. For the CDR3, the DNA is TGTGCCAGCAGCCCCAGGGTACCTAGCACAGATACGCAGTATTTT. The chain is built from TRBV7-9 and TRBJ2-3; D is perhaps TRBD1 (5 bases). V was cut by 5 bases and J by 0 bases, with 12 bases left in between. Germline-derived CDR1 and CDR2 are SEHNR and FQNEAQ (reference sequence). The CDR3 runs 15 residues.

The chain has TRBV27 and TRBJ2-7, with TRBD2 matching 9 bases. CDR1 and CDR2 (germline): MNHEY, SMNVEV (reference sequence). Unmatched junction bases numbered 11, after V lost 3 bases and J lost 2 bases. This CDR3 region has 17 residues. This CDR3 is CASSLRTRLAVPYEQYF. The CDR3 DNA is TGTGCCAGCAGTTTGCGTACGAGACTAGCGGTCCCCTACGAGCAGTACTTC.

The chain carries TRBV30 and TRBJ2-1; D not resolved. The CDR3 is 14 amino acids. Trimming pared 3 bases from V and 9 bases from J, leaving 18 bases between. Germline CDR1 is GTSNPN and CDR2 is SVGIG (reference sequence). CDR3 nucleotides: TGTGCCTGGAGCGTAAACCCGAGTTTACGTGAGCAGTTCTTC. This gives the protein CAWSVNPSLREQFF. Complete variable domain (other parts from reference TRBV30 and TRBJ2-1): SQTIHQWPATLVQPVGSPLSLECTVEGTSNPNLYWYRQAAGRGLQLLFYSVGIGQISSEVPQNLSASRPQDRQFILSSKKLLLSDSGFYLCAWSVNPSLREQFFGPGTRLTVL.

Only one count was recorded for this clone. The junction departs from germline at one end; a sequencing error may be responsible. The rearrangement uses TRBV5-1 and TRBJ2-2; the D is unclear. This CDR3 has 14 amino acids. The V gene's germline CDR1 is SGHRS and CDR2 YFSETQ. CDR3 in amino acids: CASGLEVNAGELFF. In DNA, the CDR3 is TGCGCCAGCGGGCTGGAAGTGAACGCCGGGGAGCTGTTTTTT.

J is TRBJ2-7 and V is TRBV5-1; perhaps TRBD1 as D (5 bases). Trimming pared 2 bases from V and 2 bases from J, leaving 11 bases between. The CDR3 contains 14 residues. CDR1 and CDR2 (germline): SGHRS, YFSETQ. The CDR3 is CASSFVQGTYEQYF. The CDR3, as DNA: TGCGCCAGCAGCTTTGTGCAGGGAACCTACGAGCAGTACTTC.

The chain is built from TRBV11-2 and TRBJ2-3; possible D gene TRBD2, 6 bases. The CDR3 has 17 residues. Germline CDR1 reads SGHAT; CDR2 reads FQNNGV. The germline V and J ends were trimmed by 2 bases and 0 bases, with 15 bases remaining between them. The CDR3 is CASSLYVGLSSTDTQYF. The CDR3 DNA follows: TGTGCCAGCAGCTTATATGTGGGACTTTCAAGCACAGATACGCAGTATTTT.

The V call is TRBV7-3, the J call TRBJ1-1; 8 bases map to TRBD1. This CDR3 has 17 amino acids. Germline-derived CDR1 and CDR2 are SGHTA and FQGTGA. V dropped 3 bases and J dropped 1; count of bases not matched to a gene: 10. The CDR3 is CASSFPKGQAANTEAFF. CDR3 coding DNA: TGTGCCAGCAGCTTCCCAAAGGGACAGGCAGCGAACACTGAAGCTTTCTTT.

CDR3 region: CASSSPRREQYF. In nucleotides, the CDR3 is TGTGCCAGCTCCTCGCCCCGCCGGGAGCAGTACTTC. This chain uses TRBV28 with TRBJ2-7; no definite D call. CDR3 length: 12 amino acids. V was cut by 8 bases and J by 7 bases, with 15 bases left in between. CDR1 and CDR2 from the germline V gene are MDHEN and SYDVKM.

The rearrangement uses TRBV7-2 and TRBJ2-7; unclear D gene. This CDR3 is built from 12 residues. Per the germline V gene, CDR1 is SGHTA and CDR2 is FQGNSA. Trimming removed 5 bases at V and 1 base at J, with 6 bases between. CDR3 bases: TGTGCCAGCAGCACCCGGTCCTACGAGCAGTACTTC. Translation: CASSTRSYEQYF.

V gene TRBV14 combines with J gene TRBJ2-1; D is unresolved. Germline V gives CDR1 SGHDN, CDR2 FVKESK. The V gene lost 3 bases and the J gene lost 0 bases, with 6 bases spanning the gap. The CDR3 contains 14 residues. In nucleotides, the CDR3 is TGTGCCAGCAGCCAGTCGAGCTCCTACAATGAGCAGTTCTTC. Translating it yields CASSQSSSYNEQFF.

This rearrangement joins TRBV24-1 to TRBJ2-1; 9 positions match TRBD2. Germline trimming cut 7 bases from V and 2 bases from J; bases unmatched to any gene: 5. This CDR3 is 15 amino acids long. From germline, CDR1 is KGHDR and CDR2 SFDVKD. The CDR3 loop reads CATSRAGGTYNEQFF. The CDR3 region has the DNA TGTGCCACCAGCCGAGCGGGAGGAACCTACAATGAGCAGTTCTTC.

The CDR3 nucleotides read TGTGCCAGCAGTCGTGGCCGGATCGGGGGAGGCATGAACACTGAAGCTTTCTTT. Protein sequence: CASSRGRIGGGMNTEAFF. V gene TRBV7-3 combines with J gene TRBJ1-1; weak D call: TRBD1 (5 bases). This CDR3 contains 18 residues. Germline V gene sequence: CDR1 SGHTA, CDR2 FQGTGA. V lost 6 bases and J lost 0, with 23 bases in between.

CDR3 nucleotides: TGTGCCACCAGCCTGACAGGGGACTCCTACAATGAGCAGTTCTTC. Encoded protein: CATSLTGDSYNEQFF. The chain combines TRBV15 with TRBJ2-1; TRBD1 matches 8 bases. V lost 5 bases to trimming and J lost 0 bases; unmatched junction nucleotides: 3. Germline loops: CDR1 LNHNV, CDR2 YYDKDF (reference sequence). This CDR3 is 15 amino acids long. Full variable domain (missing parts from reference TRBV15 and TRBJ2-1): DAMVIQNPRYQVTQFGKPVTLSCSQTLNHNVMYWYQQKSSQAPKLLFHYYDKDFNNEADTPDNFQSRRPNTSFCFLDIRSPGLGDTAMYLCATSLTGDSYNEQFFGPGTRLTVL.

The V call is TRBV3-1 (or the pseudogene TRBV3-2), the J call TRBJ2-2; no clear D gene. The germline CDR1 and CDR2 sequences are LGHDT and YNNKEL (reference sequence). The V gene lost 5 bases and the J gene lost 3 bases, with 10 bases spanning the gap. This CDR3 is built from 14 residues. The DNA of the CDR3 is TGTGCCAGCAGCACCTCCCCGGACACCGGGGAGCTGTTTTTT. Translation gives CASSTSPDTGELFF.

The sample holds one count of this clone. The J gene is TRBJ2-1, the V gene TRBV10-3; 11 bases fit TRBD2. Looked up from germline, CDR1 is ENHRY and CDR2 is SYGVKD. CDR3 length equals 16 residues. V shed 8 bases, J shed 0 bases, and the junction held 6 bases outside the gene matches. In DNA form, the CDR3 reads TGTGCCATCTACGGGACTAGCGGTAGCTCCTACAATGAGCAGTTCTTC. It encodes CAIYGTSGSSYNEQFF.

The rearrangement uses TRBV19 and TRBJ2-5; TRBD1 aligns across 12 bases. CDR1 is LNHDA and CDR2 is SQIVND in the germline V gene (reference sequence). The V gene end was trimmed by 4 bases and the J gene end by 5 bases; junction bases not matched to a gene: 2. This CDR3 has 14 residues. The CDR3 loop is CASSRGTGGETQYF. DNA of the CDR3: TGTGCCAGTAGTAGGGGGACAGGGGGCGAGACCCAGTACTTC.

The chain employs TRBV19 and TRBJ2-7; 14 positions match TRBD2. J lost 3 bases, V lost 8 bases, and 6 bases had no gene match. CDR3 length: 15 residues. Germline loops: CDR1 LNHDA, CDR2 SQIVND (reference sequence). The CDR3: CASGMGLAGDYEQYF. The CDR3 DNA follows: TGTGCCAGTGGAATGGGACTAGCGGGAGACTACGAGCAGTACTTC.

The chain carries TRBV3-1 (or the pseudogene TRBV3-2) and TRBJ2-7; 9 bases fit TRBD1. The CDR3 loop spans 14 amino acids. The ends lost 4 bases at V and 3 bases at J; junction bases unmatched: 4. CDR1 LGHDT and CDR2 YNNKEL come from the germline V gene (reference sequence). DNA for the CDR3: TGTGCCAGCAGCCGTACAGGGGGCGGCTACGAGCAGTACTTC. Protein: CASSRTGGGYEQYF.

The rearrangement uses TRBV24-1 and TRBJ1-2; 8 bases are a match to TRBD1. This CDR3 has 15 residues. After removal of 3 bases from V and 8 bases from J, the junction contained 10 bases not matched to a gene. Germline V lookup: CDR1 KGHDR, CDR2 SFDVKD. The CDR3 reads CATSDRMDRVGGYTF. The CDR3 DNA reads TGTGCCACCAGTGATCGTATGGACAGGGTTGGCGGCTACACCTTC.

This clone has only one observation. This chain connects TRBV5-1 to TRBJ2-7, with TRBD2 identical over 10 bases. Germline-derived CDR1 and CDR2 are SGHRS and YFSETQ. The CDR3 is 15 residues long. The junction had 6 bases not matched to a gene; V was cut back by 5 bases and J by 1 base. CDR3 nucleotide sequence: TGCGCCAGCAGACTAGCGGGGTTTAAATCCTACGAGCAGTACTTC. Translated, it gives CASRLAGFKSYEQYF.

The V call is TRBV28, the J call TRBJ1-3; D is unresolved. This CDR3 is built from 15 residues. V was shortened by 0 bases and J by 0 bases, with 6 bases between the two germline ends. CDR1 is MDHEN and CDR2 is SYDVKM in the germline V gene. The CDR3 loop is CASSLWEDSGNTIYF. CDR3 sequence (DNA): TGTGCCAGCAGTTTATGGGAGGACTCTGGAAACACCATATATTTT.

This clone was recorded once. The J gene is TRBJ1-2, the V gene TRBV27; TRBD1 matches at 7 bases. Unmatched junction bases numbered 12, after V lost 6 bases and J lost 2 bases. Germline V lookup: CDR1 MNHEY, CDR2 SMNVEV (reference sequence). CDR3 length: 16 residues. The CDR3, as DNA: TGTGCCAGCAGATTTTCCCGGACAGGTCTAAACTATGGCTACACCTTC. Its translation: CASRFSRTGLNYGYTF.

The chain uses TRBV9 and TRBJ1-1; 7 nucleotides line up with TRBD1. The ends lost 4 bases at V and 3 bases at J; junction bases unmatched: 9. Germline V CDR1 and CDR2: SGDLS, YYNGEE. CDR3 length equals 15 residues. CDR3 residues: CASSLGQADDTEAFF. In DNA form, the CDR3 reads TGTGCCAGCAGCCTCGGACAGGCCGACGACACTGAAGCTTTCTTT. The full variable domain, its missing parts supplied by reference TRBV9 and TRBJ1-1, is DSGVTQTPKHLITATGQRVTLRCSPRSGDLSVYWYQQSLDQGLQFLIQYYNGEERAKGNILERFSAQQFPDLHSELNLSSLELGDSALYFCASSLGQADDTEAFFGQGTRLTVV.